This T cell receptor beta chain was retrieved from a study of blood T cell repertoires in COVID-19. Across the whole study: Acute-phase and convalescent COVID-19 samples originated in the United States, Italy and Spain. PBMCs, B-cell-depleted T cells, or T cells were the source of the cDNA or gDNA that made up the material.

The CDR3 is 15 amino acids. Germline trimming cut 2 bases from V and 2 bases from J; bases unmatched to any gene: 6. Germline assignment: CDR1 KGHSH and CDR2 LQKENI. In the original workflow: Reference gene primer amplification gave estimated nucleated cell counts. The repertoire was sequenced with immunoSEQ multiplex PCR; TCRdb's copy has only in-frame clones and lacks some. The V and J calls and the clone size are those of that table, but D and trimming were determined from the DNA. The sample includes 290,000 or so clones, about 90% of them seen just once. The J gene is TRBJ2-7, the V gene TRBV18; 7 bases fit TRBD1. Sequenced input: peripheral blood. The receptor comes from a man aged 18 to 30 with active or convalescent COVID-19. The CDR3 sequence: CASSPVQGLAYEQYF. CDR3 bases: TGTGCCAGCTCACCAGTACAGGGGCTTGCCTACGAGCAGTACTTC.